Sequencing of this T cell receptor beta chain was carried out in a study of shared clonotypes between healthy human individuals. Assay used: immunoSEQ multiplex PCR; TCRdb lists only in-frame clones, some missing. The profile shows about 1.5 million clones, roughly 98% of them singletons. Healthy and HIV-negative, the adult donors had no recent acute infections or vaccinations. Trimming left V 10 bases short and J 0 bases short, with 9 bases between. The CDR3 extends over 13 amino acids. Germline CDR1 and CDR2: MNHEY and SVGAGI. This TCR derives from a man aged 30 to 39 in good health. The chain joins TRBV6-5 to TRBJ1-4; unclear D gene. Sample: naive CD4+ T cells sorted from blood. Sample subset: CD45RA+ positively selected. The CDR3 region is CATREATNEKLFF. CDR3 sequence (DNA): TGTGCCACAAGAGAAGCAACTAATGAAAAACTGTTTTTT.